The clone carrying this T cell receptor beta chain appeared a few times. Antigen unknown. The V gene's germline CDR1 is MGHRA and CDR2 YSYEKL. The V end lost 3 bases, the J end lost 2 bases, and 12 bases lay between the germline ends. The CDR3 sequence is 15 residues long. This specimen belongs to a study of beta chain features in type 1 diabetes. Study-wide results and limits: Insertions were fewer and deletions more numerous at VDJ junctions in type 1 diabetes patients. When Type 1 diabetes patients were examined, their TCRB CDR3s proved moderately but significantly shorter in all four CD4+ subsets. Sampled from patients, naive, central memory and Treg TCRB repertoires appeared more similar than those sampled from healthy donors. Sequencing of cDNA might inflate the share of cells that strongly express TCR.

Since all of the isolated RNA was reverse transcribed, expressed TCRB transcripts were what got sequenced. Generated by immunoSEQ multiplex PCR, the TCRdb table keeps only in-frame clones and is missing some. The repertoire has 550,000 to 850,000 clones, about an eighth of them found once; the top ten carry approximately 0.021%. Averaging around 110 mL, one heparinised blood draw came from each individual donor. The chain joins TRBV4-1 to TRBJ2-3; tentatively, D is TRBD1 or TRBD2 (5 bases each). The specimen sequenced was naive CD4+ T cells from blood. The sequence was collected from a man aged 18 to 35 with type 1 diabetes. The DNA of the CDR3 is TGCGCCAGCAGCCAGAGGGCCGGGGCCACAGATACGCAGTATTTT. Protein: CASSQRAGATDTQYF.